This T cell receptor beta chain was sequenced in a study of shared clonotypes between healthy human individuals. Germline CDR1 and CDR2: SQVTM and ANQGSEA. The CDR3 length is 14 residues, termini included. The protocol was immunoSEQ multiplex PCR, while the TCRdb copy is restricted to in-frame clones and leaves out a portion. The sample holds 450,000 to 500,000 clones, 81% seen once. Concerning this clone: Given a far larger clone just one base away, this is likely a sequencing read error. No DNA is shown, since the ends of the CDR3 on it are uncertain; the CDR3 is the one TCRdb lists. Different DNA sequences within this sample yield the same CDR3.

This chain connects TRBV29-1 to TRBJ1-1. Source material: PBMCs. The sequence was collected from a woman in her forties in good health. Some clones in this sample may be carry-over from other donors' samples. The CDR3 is CSVASGASNTEALF.